The clone carrying this T cell receptor (beta chain) was detected only a few times. Antigen unknown. The data are from a study of T-cell memory formation after mild COVID-19. Points from the study as a whole: Of the contracting clones, CD4+ ones lay mainly in CM and EM, and CD8+ ones in EMRA.

TCRdb recomputed calls from the 5' RACE reads with MiXCR, one row per CDR3 protein. The repertoire has about 400,000 distinct CDR3 sequences, less than 25% of them found once; the top ten carry around 12%. The ends were cut back, 1 base at V and 5 bases at J, with 19 bases in the middle. The CDR3 contains 17 residues. The specimen was PBMCs or a T cell subset sorted from them (not recorded which). The V gene is TRBV5-7, the J gene TRBJ2-4; possibly TRBD1 for D (5 bases). TRBV5-7 is an ORF, and what it does is uncertain. This sequence originates from an adult woman who had mild COVID-19 (a few samples of this study predate the infection). Cell type and time point are not known. This CDR3 is CASSLCSGKVSENIQYF. The DNA of the CDR3 is TGTGCCAGCAGCTTGTGTTCAGGGAAAGTAAGCGAAAACATTCAGTACTTC.